This TCR beta chain was profiled in a study of post-analysis software for immune sequencing data. Study context: Courses of disease covered relapsing-remitting, secondary progressive and progressive-relapsing multiple sclerosis.

Whole-study findings and limits: F measure showed strong co-clustering of same-batch samples. Roughly five TRBV segments appeared more often in patients than in controls, and TRBV5-6, TRBV5-1 and TRBV20-1 were among these. Those with multiple sclerosis, the patient group, showed significantly lower normalized Chao1 diversity than controls.

The V and J ends lost 4 bases and 1 base respectively, with 8 bases between them. CDR1 and CDR2 (germline): DFQATT, SNEGSKA (reference sequence). CDR3 length: 13 amino acids. There are a few counts of this clonotype. Its antigen is unidentified. Incorporated into the TCR beta cDNA libraries were unique molecular identifiers, which served to reduce PCR and sequencing biases. Input of 1 to 10 million T cells yielded a few hundred thousand cDNA molecules. TCRdb re-analysed the PCR reads in MiXCR, keeping a single row per CDR3 protein. The sample records hundreds of thousands of distinct CDR3 sequences, approximately 60% being singletons.

Sequenced sample: blood. The sequence came from a girl aged 2-10 years with multiple sclerosis. V is TRBV20-1 and J is TRBJ2-1, with no clear D. The CDR3 region is CSANEDSYNEQFF. The CDR3 DNA follows: TGCAGTGCTAACGAGGATTCCTACAATGAGCAGTTCTTC.